Following are 21 T cell receptor beta chains from one sample sequenced in a study of CD8 T cells in ankylosing spondylitis. TCRdb re-called the 5' RACE reads with MiXCR, one entry per CDR3 protein. The sample has about 88,000 distinct CDR3 sequences; around 27% are singletons. Sequenced: blood, either unsorted or a sorted T cell fraction (not recorded which). These receptor sequences come from a male donor with ankylosing spondylitis or in good health (not recorded which).

The gene calls are TRBV25-1 and TRBJ2-3; weak D call: TRBD2 (5 bases). The CDR3 has 15 amino acids. V was clipped by 1 base and J by 4 bases, with 12 bases between them. Germline CDR1 MGHDK, CDR2 SYGVNS. The CDR3 loop reads CASSELGPGADTQYF. The CDR3, as DNA: TGTGCCAGCAGTGAATTGGGCCCCGGGGCAGATACGCAGTATTTT.

The chain is built from TRBV7-8 and TRBJ1-1; D possibly corresponds to TRBD1 (5 bases). Per germline, CDR1 SGHVS and CDR2 FQNEAQ. The CDR3 is 15 residues long. Deletions cut 3 bases from V and 4 bases from J, with 15 bases between. The CDR3 loop is CASSFTGTSGTEAFF. As DNA, the CDR3 is TGTGCCAGCAGCTTTACCGGGACTTCAGGCACTGAAGCTTTCTTT.

V gene TRBV6-5 combines with J gene TRBJ2-7, with 13 bases that match TRBD2. Germline loops: CDR1 MNHEY, CDR2 SVGAGI. This CDR3 comprises 17 residues. V trimming: 2 bases; J trimming: 3 bases; junction bases outside the gene matches: 7. CDR3 in amino acids: CASSYAGLAGAGYEQYF. CDR3 coding DNA: TGTGCCAGCAGTTACGCCGGACTAGCGGGAGCAGGCTACGAGCAGTACTTC.

The CDR3 sequence: CASSQGGDYEQYV. The CDR3 nucleotides read TGTGCCAGCAGCCAGGGAGGGGACTACGAGCAGTACGTC. V usage is TRBV6-1 and J usage is TRBJ2-7, with 7 bases matching TRBD2. This CDR3 comprises 13 residues. Trimming cost V 6 bases and J 3 bases; bases outside gene matches: 5. Germline CDR1 is MNHNS and CDR2 is SASEGT.

The V call is TRBV5-1, the J call TRBJ1-1; D is undetermined. Trimming removed 0 bases from V and 3 bases from J, with 9 bases in between. Germline V gene sequence: CDR1 SGHRS, CDR2 YFSETQ. The CDR3 totals 14 residues. The CDR3 nucleotides read TGCGCCAGCAGCTTGGCCCCCGATGACACTGAAGCTTTCTTT. It translates to CASSLAPDDTEAFF. Supplemented by reference TRBV5-1 and TRBJ1-1, the full variable domain reads KAGVTQTPRYLIKTRGQQVTLSCSPISGHRSVSWYQQTPGQGLQFLFEYFSETQRNKGNFPGRFSGRQFSNSRSEMNVSTLELGDSALYLCASSLAPDDTEAFFGQGTRLTVV.

This clonotype was detected ten times or more. The chain uses TRBV7-2 and TRBJ2-3; maybe TRBD2 (7 bases). CDR1 SGHTA and CDR2 FQGNSA come from the germline V gene. The CDR3 length is 16 residues. V was shortened by 1 base and J by 3 bases, with 14 bases between the two germline ends. The CDR3 loop is CASSLGRGGRTDTQYF. Written as DNA, the CDR3 is TGTGCCAGCAGCTTAGGGAGGGGGGGGCGGACAGATACGCAGTATTTT.

This clonotype was seen a handful of times. In DNA form, the CDR3 reads TGTGCCAGCAGCCGTCGAACATCTGGGGCCAACGTCCTGACTTTC. This codes for CASSRRTSGANVLTF. The chain links TRBV3-1 to TRBJ2-6; unclear D gene. The V gene lost 4 bases and the J gene lost 1 base, with 8 bases spanning the gap. Per germline, CDR1 LGHDT and CDR2 YNNKEL (reference sequence). This CDR3 contains 15 residues.

V and J are TRBV2 and TRBJ1-5, with D unresolved. CDR3 length equals 19 residues. Germline CDR1 is SNHLY and CDR2 is FYNNEI. V was cut by 4 bases and J by 0 bases, with 22 bases left in between. CDR3 coding DNA: TGTGCCAGCAGTGGATCAGGTTCTAGGGCCCCTTATAGCAATCAGCCCCAGCATTTT. Amino acids: CASSGSGSRAPYSNQPQHF.

The chain uses TRBV7-9 and TRBJ2-7; 8 positions match TRBD1. The CDR3 is 14 residues long. The ends lost 5 bases at V and 3 bases at J; junction bases unmatched: 6. Germline V gives CDR1 SEHNR, CDR2 FQNEAQ (reference sequence). The CDR3, as DNA: TGTGCCAGCAGCCCCCCGGGGACAGGCTACGAGCAGTACTTC. It translates to CASSPPGTGYEQYF.

The chain links TRBV18 to TRBJ1-6; the match to TRBD1 covers 9 bases. Trimming cost V 2 bases and J 7 bases; bases outside gene matches: 3. The CDR3 loop spans 15 amino acids. CDR1 is KGHSH, CDR2 LQKENI, per germline. CDR3 residues: CASSPGTGKNSPLHF. Here the CDR3 DNA reads TGTGCCAGCTCACCAGGGACAGGGAAAAATTCACCCCTCCACTTT. Looking up the rest from reference TRBV18 and TRBJ1-6 gives the full variable domain: NAGVMQNPRHLVRRRGQEARLRCSPMKGHSHVYWYRQLPEEGLKFMVYLQKENIIDESGMPKERFSAEFPKEGPSILRIQQVVRGDSAAYFCASSPGTGKNSPLHFGNGTRLTVT.

This clonotype was observed a few times. The rearrangement uses TRBV28 and TRBJ2-6, with a possible D match to TRBD2 (5 bases). V lost 5 bases to trimming and J lost 2 bases, with 10 bases between them. Looked up from germline, CDR1 is MDHEN and CDR2 is SYDVKM. This CDR3 is built from 15 residues. CDR3 amino acids: CASSPGVTGANVLTF. The CDR3 coding sequence is TGTGCCAGCAGTCCCGGGGTAACTGGGGCCAACGTCCTGACTTTC. The full variable domain, with the rest looked up from reference TRBV28 and TRBJ2-6, is DVKVTQSSRYLVKRTGEKVFLECVQDMDHENMFWYRQDPGLGLRLIYFSYDVKMKEKGDIPEGYSVSREKKERFSLILESASTNQTSMYLCASSPGVTGANVLTFGAGSRLTVL.

V usage is TRBV5-1 and J usage is TRBJ1-6; 9 positions agree with TRBD1. CDR3 length equals 14 residues. The V and J ends lost 3 bases and 10 bases, in that order; junction bases with no gene match: 5. The germline CDR1 and CDR2 sequences are SGHRS and YFSETQ. CDR3 residues: CASSWGQGRSPLHF. CDR3 bases: TGCGCCAGCAGCTGGGGACAGGGAAGGTCACCCCTCCACTTT.

The V call is TRBV24-1, the J call TRBJ2-1, with 7 bases that match TRBD2. V dropped 5 bases and J dropped 6; count of bases not matched to a gene: 9. The germline V gene has CDR1 KGHDR and CDR2 SFDVKD. The CDR3 has 15 residues. CDR3 residues: CATSAGPAGINEQFF. CDR3 DNA: TGTGCCACCAGTGCGGGTCCAGCGGGGATCAATGAGCAGTTCTTC.

This clonotype came up many times. The CDR3 bases are TGCAGTGCTAGCCCCACAAATCAGCCCCAGCATTTT. This translates into CSASPTNQPQHF. The rearrangement links TRBV20-1 to TRBJ1-5; D remains unclear. The CDR3 has 12 amino acids. Germline CDR1 and CDR2: DFQATT and SNEGSKA (reference sequence). Trimming took 3 bases from V and 4 from J, leaving 7 bases between them.

The V and J genes are TRBV12-3 or TRBV12-4 and TRBJ2-7, with 7 nucleotides matching TRBD2. CDR3 length: 15 amino acids. Trimming cost V 5 bases and J 5 bases; bases outside gene matches: 12. CDR3 sequence (DNA): TGTGCCAGCAGTCCCGGGGAACTAGCGTACGACGAGCAGTACTTC. Translating it yields CASSPGELAYDEQYF.

This clonotype was found many times. The V gene is TRBV7-8, the J gene TRBJ2-5; 8 bases map to TRBD1. This CDR3 is built from 18 residues. The junction had 15 bases not matched to a gene; V was cut back by 1 base and J by 5 bases. Germline loops: CDR1 SGHVS, CDR2 FQNEAQ. In DNA form, the CDR3 reads TGTGCCAGCAGCTTAGTTAGGGGACAGGTAGTGGTAGGTGAGACCCAGTACTTC. Its protein is CASSLVRGQVVVGETQYF.

The V gene is TRBV5-1, the J gene TRBJ1-6; the match to TRBD1 covers 9 bases. V dropped 4 bases and J dropped 7; count of bases not matched to a gene: 3. The germline gives CDR1 SGHRS, CDR2 YFSETQ. This CDR3 contains 14 residues. The CDR3 region has the DNA TGCGCCAGCAGCCGGGACAGGGCGAATTCACCCCTCCACTTT. Protein product: CASSRDRANSPLHF.

The chain links TRBV7-9 to TRBJ1-1, with a weak D call TRBD1 (5 bases). This CDR3 is built from 14 residues. CDR1 and CDR2 from the germline V gene are SEHNR and FQNEAQ (reference sequence). Trimming took 2 bases from V and 4 from J, leaving 11 bases between them. The CDR3 DNA reads as TGTGCCAGCAGCTTACGGCAGGGCTTCACTGAAGCTTTCTTT. This translates into CASSLRQGFTEAFF. The variable domain in full, completed from reference TRBV7-9 and TRBJ1-1, reads DTGVSQNPRHKITKRGQNVTFRCDPISEHNRLYWYRQTLGQGPEFLTYFQNEAQLEKSRLLSDRFSAERPKGSFSTLEIQRTEQGDSAMYLCASSLRQGFTEAFFGQGTRLTVV.

The gene calls are TRBV5-4 and TRBJ1-6; 8 bases are a match to TRBD1. Germline values: CDR1 SGHNT, CDR2 YYREEE (reference sequence). The length of the CDR3 is 16 residues. V trimming: 0 bases; J trimming: 10 bases; junction bases outside the gene matches: 9. This CDR3 reads CASSLAGQGRGSPLHF. CDR3 bases: TGTGCCAGCAGCTTGGCCGGACAGGGTAGAGGCTCACCCCTCCACTTT.

This clonotype has just a few counts. This CDR3 fails to terminate in the conserved phenylalanine or tryptophan, so it likely reflects a read error. The chain carries TRBV7-7 and TRBJ2-5; no definite D call. The germline V gene encodes CDR1 SSHAT and CDR2 FNYEAQ (reference sequence). This CDR3 has 12 residues. V shed 5 bases and J shed 5 bases, with 9 bases lying between them. The CDR3 DNA is TGTGCCAGCAGCCAAAGTGGGGAGACCCAGTACTCC. It codes for CASSQSGETQYS.

The chain has TRBV29-1 and TRBJ2-3; D is uncertain. The CDR3 contains 14 residues. V dropped 1 base and J dropped 4 bases, with 12 bases sitting between them. The germline gives CDR1 SQVTM, CDR2 ANQGSEA. CDR3 amino acids: CSVEVAVGADTQYF. As DNA, the CDR3 is TGCAGCGTTGAAGTAGCTGTTGGGGCAGATACGCAGTATTTT.